The rows below give T cell receptor beta chains drawn from one sample of a study of read filtering for tumor transcriptome and immune sequencing. TCRdb recomputed calls from the reads with MiXCR, one row per CDR3 protein. In the table there are over 50,000 distinct CDR3 sequences, approximately 15% of which are singletons. Sequencing was done on a sample of a population of CD138-negative cells sorted from bone marrow. The receptor source for this set is a donor at least 40 years old with multiple myeloma. CDR3s include the opening cysteine and the closing phenylalanine or tryptophan. Each record gives: CDR3 length, J gene, D gene, clone size, V gene, CDR3 DNA, CDR3 protein. D genes are given only for firm matches. The size of a clone is reported for some rows only, either as once, few or many, or as a class for expanded clones.

11,TRBJ1-2,.,many,TRBV29-1,TGCAGCGTTGGCAGGAACTATGGCTACACCTTC,CSVGRNYGYTF
15,TRBJ2-7,.,.,TRBV7-2,TGTGCCAGCAGCTTGGGCCCGCGGGCACTCTACGAGCAGTACTTC,CASSLGPRALYEQYF
13,TRBJ2-2,.,many,TRBV7-9,TGTGCCAGCAGCTTAGACCTCACCGGGGAGCTGTTTTTT,CASSLDLTGELFF
15,TRBJ2-5,.,.,TRBV14,TGTGCCAGCAGCCCGCTGGGACTGCTCCAAGAGACCCAGTACTTC,CASSPLGLLQETQYF
13,TRBJ2-7,.,many,TRBV29-1,TGCAGCGTAAAAGGGGGAAAGACCTACGAGCAGTACTTC,CSVKGGKTYEQYF
14,TRBJ1-5,.,many,TRBV12-3/TRBV12-4,TGTGCCAGCAGTTTACAGGTGGGCAATCAGCCCCAGCATTTT,CASSLQVGNQPQHF
15,TRBJ2-2,TRBD1,few,TRBV14,TGTGCCAGCAGCCCAGCCGGGACAGGGATCGGGGAGCTGTTTTTT,CASSPAGTGIGELFF
15,TRBJ2-3,.,many,TRBV5-1,TGCGCCAGCAGCTTGGGCCAGGGAAGTTTAGATACGCAGTATTTT,CASSLGQGSLDTQYF
17,TRBJ2-3,TRBD2,many,TRBV12-5,TGTGCTAGTGGTCCATCCCTACTAGCGGGAGGAGCAGATACGCAGTATTTT,CASGPSLLAGGADTQYF
16,TRBJ2-1,TRBD2,.,TRBV24-1,TGTGCCACCAGTGACTCGTCTAGCGGGCTTTACAATGAGCAGTTCTTC,CATSDSSSGLYNEQFF